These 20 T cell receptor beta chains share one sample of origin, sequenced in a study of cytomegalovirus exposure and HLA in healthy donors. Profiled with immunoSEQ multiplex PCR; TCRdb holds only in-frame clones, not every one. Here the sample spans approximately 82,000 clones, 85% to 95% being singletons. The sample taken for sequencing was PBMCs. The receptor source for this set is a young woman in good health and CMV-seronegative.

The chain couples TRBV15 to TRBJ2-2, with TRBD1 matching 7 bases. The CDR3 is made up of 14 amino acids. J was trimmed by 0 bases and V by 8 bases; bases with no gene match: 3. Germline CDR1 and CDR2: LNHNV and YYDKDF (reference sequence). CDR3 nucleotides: TGTGCCACCCGAGGACAGGCGAACACCGGGGAGCTGTTTTTT. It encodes CATRGQANTGELFF. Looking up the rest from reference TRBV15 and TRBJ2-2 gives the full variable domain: DAMVIQNPRYQVTQFGKPVTLSCSQTLNHNVMYWYQQKSSQAPKLLFHYYDKDFNNEADTPDNFQSRRPNTSFCFLDIRSPGLGDTAMYLCATRGQANTGELFFGEGSRLTVL.

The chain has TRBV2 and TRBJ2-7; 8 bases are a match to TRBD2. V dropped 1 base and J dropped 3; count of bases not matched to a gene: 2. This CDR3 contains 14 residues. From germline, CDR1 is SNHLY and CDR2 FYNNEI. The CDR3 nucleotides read TGTGCCAGCAGTGAAGGGGGACTAGACTACGAGCAGTACTTC. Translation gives CASSEGGLDYEQYF.

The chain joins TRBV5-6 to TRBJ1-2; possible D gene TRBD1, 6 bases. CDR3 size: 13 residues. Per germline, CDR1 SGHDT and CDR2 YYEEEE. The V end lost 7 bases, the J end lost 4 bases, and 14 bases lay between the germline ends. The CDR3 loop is CASSDRTSYGYTF. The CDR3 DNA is TGTGCCAGCTCCGACAGGACCAGCTATGGCTACACCTTC.

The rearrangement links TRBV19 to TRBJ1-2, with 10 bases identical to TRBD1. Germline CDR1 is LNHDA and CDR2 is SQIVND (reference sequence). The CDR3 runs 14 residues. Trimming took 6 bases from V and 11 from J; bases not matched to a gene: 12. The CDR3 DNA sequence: TGTGCCAGTAGCGACGCCGGGACAGGGGCCCCATACACCTTC. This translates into CASSDAGTGAPYTF. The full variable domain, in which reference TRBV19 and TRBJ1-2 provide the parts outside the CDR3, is DGGITQSPKYLFRKEGQNVTLSCEQNLNHDAMYWYRQDPGQGLRLIYYSQIVNDFQKGDIAEGYSVSREKKESFPLTVTSAQKNPTAFYLCASSDAGTGAPYTFGSGTRLTVV.

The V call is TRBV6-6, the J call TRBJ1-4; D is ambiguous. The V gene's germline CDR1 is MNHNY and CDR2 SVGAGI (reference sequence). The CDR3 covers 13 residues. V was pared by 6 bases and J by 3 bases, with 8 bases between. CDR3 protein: CASSNGANEKLFF. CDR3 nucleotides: TGTGCCAGCAGCAACGGGGCTAATGAAAAACTGTTTTTT.

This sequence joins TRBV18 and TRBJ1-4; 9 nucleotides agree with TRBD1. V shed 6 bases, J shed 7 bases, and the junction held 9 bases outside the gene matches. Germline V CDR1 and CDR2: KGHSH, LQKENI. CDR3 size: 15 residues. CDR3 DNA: TGTGCCAGCTCTCATTCGACAGGGGGGACTGAAAAACTGTTTTTT. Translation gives CASSHSTGGTEKLFF. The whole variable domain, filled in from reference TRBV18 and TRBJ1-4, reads NAGVMQNPRHLVRRRGQEARLRCSPMKGHSHVYWYRQLPEEGLKFMVYLQKENIIDESGMPKERFSAEFPKEGPSILRIQQVVRGDSAAYFCASSHSTGGTEKLFFGSGTQLSVL.

CDR3 amino acids: CARTRLDSLYGYTF. As DNA, the CDR3 is TGTGCCAGGACCAGATTGGACAGTCTGTATGGCTACACCTTC. The chain links TRBV6-4 to TRBJ1-2, with a weak D call TRBD1 (6 bases). Germline lookup yields CDR1 MRHNA and CDR2 SNTAGT. Trimming shortened V by 9 bases and J by 5 bases, and 19 bases separated the two germline ends. The CDR3 length is 14 residues.

CDR3 in amino acids: CASRPTGVYGYTF. The CDR3 coding sequence is TGTGCCAGCAGGCCTACAGGAGTCTATGGCTACACCTTC. The rearrangement joins TRBV28 to TRBJ1-2, with D perhaps TRBD1 (5 bases). Trimming shortened V by 6 bases and J by 4 bases, and 12 bases separated the two germline ends. Germline lookup yields CDR1 MDHEN and CDR2 SYDVKM. There are 13 residues in the CDR3.

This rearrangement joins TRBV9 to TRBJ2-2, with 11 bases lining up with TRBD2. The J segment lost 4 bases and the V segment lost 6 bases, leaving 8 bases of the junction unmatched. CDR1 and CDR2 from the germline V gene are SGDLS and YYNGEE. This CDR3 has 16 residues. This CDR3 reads CASNPSGRRGTGELFF. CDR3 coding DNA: TGTGCCAGCAACCCTAGCGGGAGGAGAGGCACCGGGGAGCTGTTTTTT.

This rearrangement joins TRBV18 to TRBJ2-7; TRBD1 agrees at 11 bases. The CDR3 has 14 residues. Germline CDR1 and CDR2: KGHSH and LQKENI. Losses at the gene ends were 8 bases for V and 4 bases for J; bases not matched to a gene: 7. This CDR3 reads CASPGDRGLYEQYF. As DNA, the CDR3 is TGTGCCAGCCCCGGGGACAGGGGGTTATACGAGCAGTACTTC.

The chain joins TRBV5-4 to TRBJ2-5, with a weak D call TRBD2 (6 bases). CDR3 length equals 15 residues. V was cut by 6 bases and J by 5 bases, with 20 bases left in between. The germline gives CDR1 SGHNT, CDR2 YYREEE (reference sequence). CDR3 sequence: CASTLRDGGRETQYF. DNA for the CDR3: TGTGCCAGCACCCTCCGGGACGGAGGGAGGGAGACCCAGTACTTC.

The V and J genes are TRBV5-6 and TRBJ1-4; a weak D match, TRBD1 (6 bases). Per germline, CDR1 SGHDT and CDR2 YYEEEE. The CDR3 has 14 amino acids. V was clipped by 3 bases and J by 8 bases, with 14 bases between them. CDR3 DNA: TGTGCCAGCAGCTGGACAGTCATAAAGGAAAAACTGTTTTTT. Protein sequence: CASSWTVIKEKLFF.

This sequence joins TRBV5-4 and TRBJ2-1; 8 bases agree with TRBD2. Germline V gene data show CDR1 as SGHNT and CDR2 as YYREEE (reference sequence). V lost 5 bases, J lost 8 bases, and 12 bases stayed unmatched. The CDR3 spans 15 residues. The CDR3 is CASSLSGSMWDEQFF. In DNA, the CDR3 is TGTGCCAGCAGTCTGAGCGGGAGTATGTGGGATGAGCAGTTCTTC.

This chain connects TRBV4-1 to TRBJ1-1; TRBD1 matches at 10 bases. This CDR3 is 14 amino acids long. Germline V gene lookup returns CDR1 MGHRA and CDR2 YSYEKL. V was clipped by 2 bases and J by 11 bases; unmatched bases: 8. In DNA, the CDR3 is TGCGCCAGCAGCCAATGGGACAGGGGAATTAGGGCTTTCTTT. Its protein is CASSQWDRGIRAFF.

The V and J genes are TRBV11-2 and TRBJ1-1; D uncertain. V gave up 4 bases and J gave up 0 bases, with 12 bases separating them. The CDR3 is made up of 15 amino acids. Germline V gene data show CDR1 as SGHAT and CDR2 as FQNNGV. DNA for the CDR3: TGTGCCAGCAGCTCCCTTAGCGGGGTGAACACTGAAGCTTTCTTT. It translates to CASSSLSGVNTEAFF.

CDR3 DNA sequence: TGTGCCAGCAGTGGGGGGCTAGCGGTTGGAAACGAGCAGTACTTC. Its protein product is CASSGGLAVGNEQYF. This chain joins TRBV27 and TRBJ2-7, with D tentatively TRBD2 (7 bases). The CDR3 runs to 15 residues. Germline CDR1 MNHEY, CDR2 SMNVEV (reference sequence). V was clipped by 5 bases and J by 5 bases, with 19 bases between them.

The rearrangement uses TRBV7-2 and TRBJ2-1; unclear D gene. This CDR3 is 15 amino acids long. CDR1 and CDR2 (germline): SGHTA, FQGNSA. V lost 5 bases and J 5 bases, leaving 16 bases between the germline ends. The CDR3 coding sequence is TGTGCCAGCAGCACAAGAGCGTATGACCACAATGAGCAGTTCTTC. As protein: CASSTRAYDHNEQFF.

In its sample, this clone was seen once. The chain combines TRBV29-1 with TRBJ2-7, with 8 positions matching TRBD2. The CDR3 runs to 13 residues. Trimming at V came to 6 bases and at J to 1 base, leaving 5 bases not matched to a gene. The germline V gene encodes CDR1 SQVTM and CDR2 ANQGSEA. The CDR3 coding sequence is TGCAGCGTCTACAGCGGGGGTTCCTACGAGCAGTACTTC. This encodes CSVYSGGSYEQYF.

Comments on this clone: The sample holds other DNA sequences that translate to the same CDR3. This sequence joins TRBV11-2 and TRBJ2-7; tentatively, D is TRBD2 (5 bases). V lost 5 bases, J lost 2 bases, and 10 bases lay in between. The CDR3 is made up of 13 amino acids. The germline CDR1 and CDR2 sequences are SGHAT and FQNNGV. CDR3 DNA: TGTGCCAGCAGCCTATCGCGGGCCTACGAGCAGTACTTC. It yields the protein CASSLSRAYEQYF.

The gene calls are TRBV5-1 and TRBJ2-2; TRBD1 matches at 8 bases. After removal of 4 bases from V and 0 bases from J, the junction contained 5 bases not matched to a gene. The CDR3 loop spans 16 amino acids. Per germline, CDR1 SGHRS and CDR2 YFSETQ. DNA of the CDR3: TGCGCCAGCAGCCACGGACAGGGCGCGAACACCGGGGAGCTGTTTTTT. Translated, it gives CASSHGQGANTGELFF.